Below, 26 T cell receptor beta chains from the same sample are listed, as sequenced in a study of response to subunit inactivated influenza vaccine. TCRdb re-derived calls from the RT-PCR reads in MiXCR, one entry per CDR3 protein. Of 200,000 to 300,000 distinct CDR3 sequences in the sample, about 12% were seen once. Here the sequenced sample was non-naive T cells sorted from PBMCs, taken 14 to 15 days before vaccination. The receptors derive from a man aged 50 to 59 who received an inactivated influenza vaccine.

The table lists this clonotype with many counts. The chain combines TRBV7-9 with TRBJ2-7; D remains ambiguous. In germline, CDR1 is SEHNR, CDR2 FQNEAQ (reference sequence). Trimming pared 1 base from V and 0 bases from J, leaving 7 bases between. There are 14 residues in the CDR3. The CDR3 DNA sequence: TGTGCCAGCAGCTTAGACGGCGTCTCCTACGAGCAGTACTTC. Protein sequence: CASSLDGVSYEQYF.

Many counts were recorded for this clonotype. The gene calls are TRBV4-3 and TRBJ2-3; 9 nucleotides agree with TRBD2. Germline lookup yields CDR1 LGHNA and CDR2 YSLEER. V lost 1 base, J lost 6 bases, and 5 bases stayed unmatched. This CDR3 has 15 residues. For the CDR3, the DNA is TGCGCCAGCAGCCAAGGAGGTGCGGGAGGGGATACGCAGTATTTT. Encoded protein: CASSQGGAGGDTQYF.

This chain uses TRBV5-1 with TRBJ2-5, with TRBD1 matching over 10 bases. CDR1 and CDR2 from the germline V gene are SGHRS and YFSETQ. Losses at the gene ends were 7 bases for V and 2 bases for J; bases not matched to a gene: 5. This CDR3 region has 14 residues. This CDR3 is CASGTGQGQETQYF. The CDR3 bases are TGCGCCAGCGGTACGGGACAGGGGCAAGAGACCCAGTACTTC.

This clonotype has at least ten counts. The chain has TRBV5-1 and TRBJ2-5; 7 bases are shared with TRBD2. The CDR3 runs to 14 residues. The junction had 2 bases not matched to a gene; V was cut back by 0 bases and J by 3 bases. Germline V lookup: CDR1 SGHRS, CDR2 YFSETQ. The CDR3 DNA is TGCGCCAGCAGCTTGGTGGCGGGAGAAGAGACCCAGTACTTC. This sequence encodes CASSLVAGEETQYF. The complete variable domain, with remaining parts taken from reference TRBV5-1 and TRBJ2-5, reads KAGVTQTPRYLIKTRGQQVTLSCSPISGHRSVSWYQQTPGQGLQFLFEYFSETQRNKGNFPGRFSGRQFSNSRSEMNVSTLELGDSALYLCASSLVAGEETQYFGPGTRLLVL.

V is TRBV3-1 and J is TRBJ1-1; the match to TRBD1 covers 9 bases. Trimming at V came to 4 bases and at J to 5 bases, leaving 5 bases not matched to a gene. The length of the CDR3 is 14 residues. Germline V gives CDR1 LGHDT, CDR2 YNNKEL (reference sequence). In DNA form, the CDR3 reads TGTGCCAGCAGCCCACAGGGGGCAAGGACTGAAGCTTTCTTT. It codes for CASSPQGARTEAFF.

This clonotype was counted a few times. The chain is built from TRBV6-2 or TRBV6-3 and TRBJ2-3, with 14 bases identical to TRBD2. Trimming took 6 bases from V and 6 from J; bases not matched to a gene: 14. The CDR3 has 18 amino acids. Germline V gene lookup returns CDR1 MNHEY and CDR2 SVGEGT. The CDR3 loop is CASRLTGTSGGRFDTQYF. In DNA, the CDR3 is TGTGCCAGCAGACTCACCGGGACTAGCGGGGGCCGTTTCGATACGCAGTATTTT.

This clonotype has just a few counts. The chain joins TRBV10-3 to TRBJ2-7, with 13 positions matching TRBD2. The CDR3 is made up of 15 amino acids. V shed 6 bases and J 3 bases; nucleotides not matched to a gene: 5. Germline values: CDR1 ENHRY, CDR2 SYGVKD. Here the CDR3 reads CAISQLAGGIYEQYF. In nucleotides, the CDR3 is TGTGCCATCAGCCAACTAGCGGGGGGGATCTACGAGCAGTACTTC.

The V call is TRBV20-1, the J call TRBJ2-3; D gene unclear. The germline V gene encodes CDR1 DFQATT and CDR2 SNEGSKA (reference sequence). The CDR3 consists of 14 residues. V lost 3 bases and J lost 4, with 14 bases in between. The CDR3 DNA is TGCAGTGCTAGCGCGTCCGTCCCCCCAGATACGCAGTATTTT. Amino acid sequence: CSASASVPPDTQYF.

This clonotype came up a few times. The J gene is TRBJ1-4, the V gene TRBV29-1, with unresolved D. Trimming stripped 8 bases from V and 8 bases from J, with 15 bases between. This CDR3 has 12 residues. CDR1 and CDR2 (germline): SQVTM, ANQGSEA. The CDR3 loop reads CSFRSGTEKLFF. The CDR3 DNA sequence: TGCAGCTTTAGGAGTGGAACGGAAAAACTGTTTTTT. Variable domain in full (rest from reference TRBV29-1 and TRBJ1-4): SAVISQKPSRDICQRGTSLTIQCQVDSQVTMMFWYRQQPGQSLTLIATANQGSEATYESGFVIDKFPISRPNLTFSTLTVSNMSPEDSSIYLCSFRSGTEKLFFGSGTQLSVL.

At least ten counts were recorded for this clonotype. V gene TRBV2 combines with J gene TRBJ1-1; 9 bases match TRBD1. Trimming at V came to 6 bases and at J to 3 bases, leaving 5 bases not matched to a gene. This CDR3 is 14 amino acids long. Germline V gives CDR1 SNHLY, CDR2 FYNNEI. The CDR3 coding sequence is TGTGCCAGCAGCGGGACAGGGAGGTACACTGAAGCTTTCTTT. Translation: CASSGTGRYTEAFF.

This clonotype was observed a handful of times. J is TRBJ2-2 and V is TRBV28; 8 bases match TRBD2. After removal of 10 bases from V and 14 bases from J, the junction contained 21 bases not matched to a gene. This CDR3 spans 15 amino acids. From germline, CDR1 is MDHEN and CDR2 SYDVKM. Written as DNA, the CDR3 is TGTGCCACCAACAAATCCGGGACTAGGGCGGGGGTCCTGTTTTTT. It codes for CATNKSGTRAGVLFF.

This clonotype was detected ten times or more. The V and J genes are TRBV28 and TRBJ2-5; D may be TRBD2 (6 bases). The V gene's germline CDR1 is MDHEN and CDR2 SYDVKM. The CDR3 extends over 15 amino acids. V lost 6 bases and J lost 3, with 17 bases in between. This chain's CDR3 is CASSSPRDSEETQYF. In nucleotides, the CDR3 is TGTGCCAGCAGCAGCCCTAGGGACTCCGAAGAGACCCAGTACTTC.

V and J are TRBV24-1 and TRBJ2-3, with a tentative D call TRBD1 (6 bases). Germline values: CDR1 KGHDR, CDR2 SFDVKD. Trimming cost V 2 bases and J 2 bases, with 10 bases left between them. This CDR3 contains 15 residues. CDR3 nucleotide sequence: TGTGCCACCAGTGATTCTCAGGGGACCACAGATACGCAGTATTTT. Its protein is CATSDSQGTTDTQYF.

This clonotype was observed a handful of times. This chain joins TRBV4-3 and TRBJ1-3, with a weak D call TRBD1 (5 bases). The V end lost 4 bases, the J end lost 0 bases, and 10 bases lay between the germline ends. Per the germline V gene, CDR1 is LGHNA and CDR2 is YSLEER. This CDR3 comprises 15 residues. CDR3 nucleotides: TGCGCCAGCAGCCCAGGACACTACTCTGGAAACACCATATATTTT. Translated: CASSPGHYSGNTIYF.

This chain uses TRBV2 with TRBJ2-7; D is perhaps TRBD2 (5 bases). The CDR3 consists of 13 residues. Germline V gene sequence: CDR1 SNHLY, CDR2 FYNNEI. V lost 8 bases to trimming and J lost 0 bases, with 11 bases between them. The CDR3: CASGIGLSYEQYF. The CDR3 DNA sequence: TGTGCCAGCGGGATTGGACTCTCCTACGAGCAGTACTTC.

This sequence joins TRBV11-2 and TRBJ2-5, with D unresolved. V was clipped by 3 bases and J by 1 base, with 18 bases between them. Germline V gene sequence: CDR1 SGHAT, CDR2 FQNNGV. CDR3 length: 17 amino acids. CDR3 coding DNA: TGTGCCAGCAGCTTGTACTATGGCAGGACCCCCCAAGAGACCCAGTACTTC. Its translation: CASSLYYGRTPQETQYF. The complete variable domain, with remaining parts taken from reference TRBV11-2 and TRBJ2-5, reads EAGVAQSPRYKIIEKRQSVAFWCNPISGHATLYWYQQILGQGPKLLIQFQNNGVVDDSQLPKDRFSAERLKGVDSTLKIQPAKLEDSAVYLCASSLYYGRTPQETQYFGPGTRLLVL.

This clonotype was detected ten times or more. DNA of the CDR3: TGTGCCAGCAGCTTACTGGGGGTTGGCTCCTACAATGAGCAGTTCTTC. Translating it yields CASSLLGVGSYNEQFF. The rearrangement uses TRBV7-2 and TRBJ2-1; D tentatively reads TRBD1 or TRBD2 (5 bases each). The CDR3 consists of 16 residues. The germline V gene encodes CDR1 SGHTA and CDR2 FQGNSA. The V end was cut by 2 bases, the J end by 0 bases, with 11 bases between.

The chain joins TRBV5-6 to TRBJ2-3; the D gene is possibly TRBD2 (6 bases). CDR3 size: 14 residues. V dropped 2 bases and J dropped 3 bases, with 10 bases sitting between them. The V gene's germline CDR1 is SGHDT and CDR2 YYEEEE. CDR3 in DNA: TGTGCCAGCAGCTTCGGCGGGACGACAGATACGCAGTATTTT. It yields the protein CASSFGGTTDTQYF. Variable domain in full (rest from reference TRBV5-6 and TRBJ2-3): DAGVTQSPTHLIKTRGQQVTLRCSPKSGHDTVSWYQQALGQGPQFIFQYYEEEERQRGNFPDRFSGHQFPNYSSELNVNALLLGDSALYLCASSFGGTTDTQYFGPGTRLTVL.

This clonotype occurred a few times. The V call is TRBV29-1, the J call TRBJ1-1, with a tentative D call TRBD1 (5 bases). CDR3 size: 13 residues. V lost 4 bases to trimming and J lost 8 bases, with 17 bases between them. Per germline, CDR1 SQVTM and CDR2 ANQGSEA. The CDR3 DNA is TGCAGCGTTGCCTCTGCAGGGAGATTCGAAGCTTTCTTT. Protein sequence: CSVASAGRFEAFF.

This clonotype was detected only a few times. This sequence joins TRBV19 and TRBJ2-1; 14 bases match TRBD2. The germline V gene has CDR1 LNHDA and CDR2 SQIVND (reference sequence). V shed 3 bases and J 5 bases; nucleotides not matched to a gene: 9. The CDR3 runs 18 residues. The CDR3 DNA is TGTGCCAGTAGTATGACCGGGACTAGCGGGAGTTACCACAATGAGCAGTTCTTC. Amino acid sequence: CASSMTGTSGSYHNEQFF.

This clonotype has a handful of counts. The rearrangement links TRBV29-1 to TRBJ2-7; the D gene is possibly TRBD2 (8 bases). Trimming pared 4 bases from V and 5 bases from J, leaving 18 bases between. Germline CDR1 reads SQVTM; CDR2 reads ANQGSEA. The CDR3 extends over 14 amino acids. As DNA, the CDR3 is TGCAGCGTTGTCGGGAGGGGGCTAGCCCACGAGCAGTACTTC. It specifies CSVVGRGLAHEQYF.

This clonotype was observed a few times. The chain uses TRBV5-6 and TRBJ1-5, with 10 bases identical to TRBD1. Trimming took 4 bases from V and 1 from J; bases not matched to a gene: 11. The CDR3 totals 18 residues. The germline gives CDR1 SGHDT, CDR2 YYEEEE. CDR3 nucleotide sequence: TGTGCCAGCAGCAACGGACAGGGGGTAGGTTCGAGCAATCAGCCCCAGCATTTT. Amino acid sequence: CASSNGQGVGSSNQPQHF.

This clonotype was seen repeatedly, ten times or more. The CDR3 region has the DNA TGTGCCAGCAGCCGACAGGGGGTAATTACTGAAGCTTTCTTT. Translating gives CASSRQGVITEAFF. This rearrangement joins TRBV6-2 or TRBV6-3 to TRBJ1-1, with TRBD1 identical over 9 bases. Trimming cost V 6 bases and J 5 bases; bases outside gene matches: 7. CDR3 size: 14 residues. CDR1 and CDR2 (germline): MNHEY, SVGEGT.

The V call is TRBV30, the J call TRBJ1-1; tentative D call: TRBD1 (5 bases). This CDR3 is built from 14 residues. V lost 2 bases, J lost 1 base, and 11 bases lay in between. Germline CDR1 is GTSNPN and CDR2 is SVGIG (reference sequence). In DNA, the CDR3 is TGTGCCTGGAGTACCGGGACGGGGAACACTGAAGCTTTCTTT. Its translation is CAWSTGTGNTEAFF.

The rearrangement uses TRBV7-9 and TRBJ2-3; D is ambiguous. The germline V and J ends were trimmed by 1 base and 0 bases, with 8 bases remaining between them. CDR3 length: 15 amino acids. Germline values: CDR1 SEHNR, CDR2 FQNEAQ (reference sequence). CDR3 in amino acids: CASSLVGISTDTQYF. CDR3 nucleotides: TGTGCCAGCAGCTTAGTAGGGATCAGCACAGATACGCAGTATTTT.

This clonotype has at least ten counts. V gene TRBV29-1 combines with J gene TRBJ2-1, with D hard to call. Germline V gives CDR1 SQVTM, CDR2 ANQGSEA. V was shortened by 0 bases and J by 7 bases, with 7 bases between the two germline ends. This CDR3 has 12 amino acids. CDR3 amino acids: CSVEDAGNEQFF. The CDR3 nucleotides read TGCAGCGTTGAAGACGCTGGTAATGAGCAGTTCTTC.